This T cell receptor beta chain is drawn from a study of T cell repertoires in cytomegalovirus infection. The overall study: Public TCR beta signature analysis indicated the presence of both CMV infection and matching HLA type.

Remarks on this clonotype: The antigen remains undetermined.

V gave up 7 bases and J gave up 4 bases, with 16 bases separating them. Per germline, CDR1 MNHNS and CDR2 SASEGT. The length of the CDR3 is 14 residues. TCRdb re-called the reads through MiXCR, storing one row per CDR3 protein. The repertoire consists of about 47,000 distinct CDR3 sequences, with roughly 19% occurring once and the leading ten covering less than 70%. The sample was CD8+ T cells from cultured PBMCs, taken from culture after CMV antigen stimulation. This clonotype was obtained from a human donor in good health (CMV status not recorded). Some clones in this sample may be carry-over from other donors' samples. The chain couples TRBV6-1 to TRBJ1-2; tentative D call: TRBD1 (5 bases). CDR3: CASTERGASYGYTF. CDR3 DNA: TGTGCCAGCACCGAGAGGGGAGCAAGCTATGGCTACACCTTC.